This T cell receptor (beta chain) was identified during a study of OX40 agonist ivuxolimab in advanced cancers. The V and J ends lost 7 bases and 8 bases respectively, with 15 bases between them. Germline V gene lookup returns CDR1 MNHNY and CDR2 SVGAGI (reference sequence). This CDR3 has 13 amino acids. The data were produced by immunoSEQ multiplex PCR, yet TCRdb's version contains in-frame clones alone and is incomplete. Of some 42,000 clones listed, approximately 75% were seen once; the top ten hold approximately 2.4%. The sequence derives from an adult with an advanced solid tumor such as melanoma, head and neck, liver or kidney cancer. The material was CD4+ or CD8+ T cells sorted from blood, obtained in a trial of the OX40 agonist ivuxolimab. The rearrangement uses TRBV6-6 and TRBJ1-3; D might be TRBD1 (5 bases). CDR3 coding DNA: TGTGCCAGCATTGAGGGGTTATCGTACACCATATATTTT. As protein: CASIEGLSYTIYF.